Listed below are T cell receptor beta chains from one sample, sequenced in a study of Ad26.COV2.S vaccination and SARS-CoV-2 variants. Assay: immunoSEQ multiplex PCR; the TCRdb copy retains only in-frame clones and omits some. This repertoire shows 350,000 to 500,000 clones, approximately 88% found once; its top ten account for less than 4%. The specimen was peripheral blood, collected in a trial of Ad26.COV2.S vaccine versus placebo. The receptors originated from a person between 18 and 60 years old who received the Ad26.COV2.S COVID-19 vaccine or a placebo. The CDR3 runs from the conserved cysteine through the conserved F or W. Fields, in order: D gene, CDR3 length, J gene, V gene, clone size, CDR3 DNA, CDR3 protein. A D gene is named only where the DNA matches it firmly. Where a row states a size, it is once, few, many or the class of an expanded clone; other rows omit it.

- 15 TRBJ2-7 TRBV5-5 - TGTGCCAGCAGCTTGTTTCGAGGTAGAGCCTACGAGCAGTACTTC CASSLFRGRAYEQYF
- 13 TRBJ1-5 TRBV6-5 - TGTGCCAGCGGGGGGTGGAGCAATCAGCCCCAGCATTTT CASGGWSNQPQHF
- 14 TRBJ1-6 TRBV7-2 - TGTGCCAGCAGCTTAGTCAGGGATAATTCACCCCTCCACTTT CASSLVRDNSPLHF
- 15 TRBJ1-5 TRBV5-4 - TGTGCCAGCAGCTTGAATGGGAGCCGCAATCAGCCCCAGCATTTT CASSLNGSRNQPQHF
TRBD1 14 TRBJ1-2 TRBV19 few TGTGCCAGTAGTCTAGCGGGACAGCTCTATGGCTACACCTTC CASSLAGQLYGYTF
TRBD1 15 TRBJ2-5 TRBV6-2/TRBV6-3 - TGTGCCAGCAGTATCTCGACAGGGGTTGGCGAGACCCAGTACTTC CASSISTGVGETQYF
TRBD2 17 TRBJ2-3 TRBV9 - TGTGCCAGCAGCGTAGATCTAGCGGGGGGCATGGAAGATACGCAGTATTTT CASSVDLAGGMEDTQYF
- 13 TRBJ1-4 TRBV12-3/TRBV12-4 - TGTGCCAGCAGTTTGGGCGGTCATGAAAAACTGTTTTTT CASSLGGHEKLFF
TRBD1 15 TRBJ1-2 TRBV6-5 - TGTGCCAGCACTTTCGAGACAGGGGAATCCTATGGCTACACCTTC CASTFETGESYGYTF
- 16 TRBJ1-1 TRBV6-2/TRBV6-3 - TGTGCCAGCAGTTACCTCGGATGGTACGTAGACACTGAAGCTTTCTTT CASSYLGWYVDTEAFF
TRBD1 18 TRBJ1-1 TRBV27 - TGTGCCAGCAGTCTCCTGGCGACAGGGCTTTCCGGGAACACTGAAGCTTTCTTT CASSLLATGLSGNTEAFF
- 12 TRBJ1-5 TRBV7-2 - TGTGCCAGCAGCCCCAGGGGACAGCCCCAGCATTTT CASSPRGQPQHF
TRBD2 15 TRBJ2-3 TRBV5-8 - TGTGCCAGCAGCTTGTTCGCGGGGGGGCAAGATACGCAGTATTTT CASSLFAGGQDTQYF
TRBD1 13 TRBJ2-7 TRBV2 - TGTGCCAGCAATACAGGGGATTCCTACGAGCAGTACTTC CASNTGDSYEQYF